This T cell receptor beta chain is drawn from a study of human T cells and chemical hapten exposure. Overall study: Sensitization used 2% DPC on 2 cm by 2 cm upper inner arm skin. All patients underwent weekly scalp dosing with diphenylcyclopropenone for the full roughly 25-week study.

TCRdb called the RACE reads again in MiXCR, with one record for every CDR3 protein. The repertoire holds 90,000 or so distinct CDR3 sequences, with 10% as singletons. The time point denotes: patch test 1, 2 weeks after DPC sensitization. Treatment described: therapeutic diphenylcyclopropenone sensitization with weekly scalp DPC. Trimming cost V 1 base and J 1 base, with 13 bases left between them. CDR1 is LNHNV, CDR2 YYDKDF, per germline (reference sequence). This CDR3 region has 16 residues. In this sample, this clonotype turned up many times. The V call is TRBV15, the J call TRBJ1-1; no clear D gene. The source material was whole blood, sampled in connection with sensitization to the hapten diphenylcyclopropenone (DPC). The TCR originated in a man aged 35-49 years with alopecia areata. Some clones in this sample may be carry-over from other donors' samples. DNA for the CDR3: TGTGCCACCAGCAGAGTACGGAGTATCTCGAACACTGAAGCTTTCTTT. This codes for CATSRVRSISNTEAFF.